These 18 T cell receptor beta chains share one sample of origin, sequenced in a study of T cell responses to AZD1222 COVID-19 vaccine. Sequenced by immunoSEQ multiplex PCR; TCRdb stores in-frame clones only, minus some. The sample lists roughly 250,000 clones; over 85% were seen once. This material consisted of peripheral blood, taken on day 0 of AZD1222 vaccination. The origin of the receptors is an adult in good health.

This chain joins TRBV5-1 and TRBJ2-1; the D is unclear. V was clipped by 2 bases and J by 5 bases, with 20 bases between them. CDR1 and CDR2 from the germline V gene are SGHRS and YFSETQ. This CDR3 spans 17 amino acids. As DNA, the CDR3 is TGCGCCAGCAGCTTAGCTCAAGTCTCCCATGTAAACAATGAGCAGTTCTTC. Its protein product is CASSLAQVSHVNNEQFF. The full variable domain, its missing parts supplied by reference TRBV5-1 and TRBJ2-1, is KAGVTQTPRYLIKTRGQQVTLSCSPISGHRSVSWYQQTPGQGLQFLFEYFSETQRNKGNFPGRFSGRQFSNSRSEMNVSTLELGDSALYLCASSLAQVSHVNNEQFFGPGTRLTVL.

V is TRBV27 and J is TRBJ1-4, with D tentatively TRBD1 (5 bases). With 2 bases removed from V and 0 bases from J, the gap between germline ends came to 19 bases. The CDR3 sequence is 19 residues long. Germline V gene lookup returns CDR1 MNHEY and CDR2 SMNVEV (reference sequence). CDR3 nucleotide sequence: TGTGCCAGCAGTTTAAGTTGGGGACTGTCAGGCGCAACTAATGAAAAACTGTTTTTT. Protein sequence: CASSLSWGLSGATNEKLFF.

This sequence joins TRBV7-9 and TRBJ2-7, with a possible D match to TRBD2 (6 bases). CDR1 SEHNR and CDR2 FQNEAQ come from the germline V gene (reference sequence). The CDR3 spans 14 residues. The ends were cut back, 1 base at V and 4 bases at J, with 11 bases in the middle. Here the CDR3 reads CASSLVRGKYEQYF. The CDR3 DNA reads as TGTGCCAGCAGCTTAGTGCGGGGCAAGTACGAGCAGTACTTC. The whole variable domain, filled in from reference TRBV7-9 and TRBJ2-7, reads DTGVSQNPRHKITKRGQNVTFRCDPISEHNRLYWYRQTLGQGPEFLTYFQNEAQLEKSRLLSDRFSAERPKGSFSTLEIQRTEQGDSAMYLCASSLVRGKYEQYFGPGTRLTVT.

This sequence joins TRBV7-3 and TRBJ2-3; no clear D gene. The CDR3 has 16 amino acids. The germline V and J ends were trimmed by 2 bases and 0 bases, with 12 bases remaining between them. Germline values: CDR1 SGHTA, CDR2 FQGTGA. CDR3 region: CASSLRVGSSTDTQYF. For the CDR3, the DNA is TGTGCCAGCAGCTTACGCGTGGGGTCTAGCACAGATACGCAGTATTTT.

This clone was counted a single time. The chain links TRBV3-1 (or the pseudogene TRBV3-2) to TRBJ1-1; D ambiguous. Germline CDR1 and CDR2: LGHDT and YNNKEL (reference sequence). Trimming stripped 1 base from V and 5 bases from J, with 11 bases between. The CDR3 length is 14 residues. The CDR3 reads CASSQGAGGTEAFF. DNA for the CDR3: TGTGCCAGCAGCCAAGGGGCGGGAGGGACTGAAGCTTTCTTT.

V is TRBV7-9 and J is TRBJ1-2; 7 nucleotides align to TRBD1. The CDR3 contains 14 residues. Germline trimming cut 8 bases from V and 4 bases from J; bases unmatched to any gene: 10. Germline CDR1 and CDR2: SEHNR and FQNEAQ (reference sequence). In nucleotides, the CDR3 is TGTGCCAGCCGACCGACCGGGACAGCCTATGGCTACACCTTC. Translating it yields CASRPTGTAYGYTF.

The chain couples TRBV7-2 to TRBJ1-1; a weak D match, TRBD1 (6 bases). Germline V gene lookup returns CDR1 SGHTA and CDR2 FQGNSA. V was trimmed by 5 bases and J by 4 bases, leaving 14 bases between them. The CDR3 extends over 14 amino acids. CDR3 protein: CASSLPGVRTEAFF. The DNA for the CDR3 is TGTGCCAGCAGCCTCCCAGGGGTTCGCACTGAAGCTTTCTTT.

The rearrangement links TRBV5-4 to TRBJ2-1; no firm D call. The CDR3 has 15 residues. The germline V and J ends were trimmed by 5 bases and 6 bases, with 18 bases remaining between them. CDR1 SGHNT and CDR2 YYREEE come from the germline V gene (reference sequence). The CDR3 nucleotides are TGTGCCAGCAGGACCCTCCAAGCCGACCCCAATGAGCAGTTCTTC. Its translation: CASRTLQADPNEQFF.

The chain is built from TRBV6-6 and TRBJ1-5; the D is unclear. Germline CDR1 and CDR2: MNHNY and SVGAGI (reference sequence). The CDR3 spans 12 residues. Trimming cost V 8 bases and J 7 bases, with 12 bases left between them. The CDR3 coding sequence is TGTGCCAGCGGGGAGGGTAGGCAGCCCCAGCATTTT. Protein: CASGEGRQPQHF.

For this clone: Likely a read error: the CDR3 ends without its conserved phenylalanine or tryptophan. The DNA is omitted, as the CDR3 cannot be located on it reliably, and the CDR3 follows TCRdb's listing. J is TRBJ1-1 and V is TRBV15. Germline V gene lookup returns CDR1 LNHNV and CDR2 YYDKDF (reference sequence). The length of the CDR3 is 9 amino acids, counting both ends. CDR3 residues: CATSRIEGI.

The V and J genes are TRBV19 and TRBJ2-7; tentatively, D is TRBD2 (7 bases). This CDR3 has 13 residues. Deletions cut 8 bases from V and 6 bases from J, with 17 bases between. The V gene's germline CDR1 is LNHDA and CDR2 SQIVND (reference sequence). CDR3 sequence (DNA): TGTGCCAGTGGATCCGGGGGGCAAGCCGAGCAGTACTTC. The encoded protein is CASGSGGQAEQYF.

V gene TRBV28 combines with J gene TRBJ1-5; D uncertain. Germline V lookup: CDR1 MDHEN, CDR2 SYDVKM. CDR3 size: 14 residues. V dropped 5 bases and J dropped 6 bases, with 14 bases sitting between them. The CDR3 DNA is TGTGCCAGCAGTGAGTTTGATGGTGCTCAGCCCCAGCATTTT. It specifies CASSEFDGAQPQHF. Complete variable domain (other parts from reference TRBV28 and TRBJ1-5): DVKVTQSSRYLVKRTGEKVFLECVQDMDHENMFWYRQDPGLGLRLIYFSYDVKMKEKGDIPEGYSVSREKKERFSLILESASTNQTSMYLCASSEFDGAQPQHFGDGTRLSIL.

The chain links TRBV7-9 to TRBJ2-2; TRBD2 matches at 12 bases. The V gene end was trimmed by 6 bases and the J gene end by 1 base; junction bases not matched to a gene: 9. Germline V CDR1 and CDR2: SEHNR, FQNEAQ (reference sequence). This CDR3 is built from 18 residues. CDR3 loop: CASRPTSGGTENTGELFF. The CDR3 bases are TGTGCCAGCAGACCAACTAGCGGGGGGACCGAGAACACCGGGGAGCTGTTTTTT.

On this clone: A single base separates this from a much larger clone, so it may be a read error. The chain recombines TRBV6-1 with TRBJ2-7; D not certain. This CDR3 is built from 10 residues. CDR1 is MNHNS, CDR2 SASEGT, per germline. The ends were cut back, 3 bases at V and 3 bases at J, with 0 bases in the middle. The CDR3 sequence is CASSDYEQYF. CDR3 nucleotide sequence: TGTGCCAGCAGTGACTACGAGCAGTACTTC.

The CDR3 reads CSAPMNTEAFF. The CDR3 coding sequence is TGCAGTGCCCCGATGAACACTGAAGCTTTCTTT. The chain links TRBV20-1 to TRBJ1-1; D remains ambiguous. The CDR3 is made up of 11 amino acids. The germline gives CDR1 DFQATT, CDR2 SNEGSKA (reference sequence). V was pared by 6 bases and J by 0 bases, with 5 bases between.

The chain is built from TRBV6-5 and TRBJ2-3; D call uncertain. V was cut by 0 bases and J by 3 bases, with 10 bases left in between. CDR3 length equals 15 residues. Germline V gene sequence: CDR1 MNHEY, CDR2 SVGAGI. Here the CDR3 DNA reads TGTGCCAGCAGTTACTCGCTACGTTCGACAGATACGCAGTATTTT. It is translated as CASSYSLRSTDTQYF.

V and J are TRBV5-1 and TRBJ2-7; D is ambiguous. Germline V gene data show CDR1 as SGHRS and CDR2 as YFSETQ. The V gene lost 0 bases and the J gene lost 6 bases, with 13 bases spanning the gap. The CDR3 spans 14 residues. CDR3 bases: TGCGCCAGCAGCTTGGGACCCCGTCTTGGCGAGCAGTACTTC. It yields the protein CASSLGPRLGEQYF.

The chain recombines TRBV7-9 with TRBJ1-6; D is ambiguous. Germline CDR1 is SEHNR and CDR2 is FQNEAQ (reference sequence). The CDR3 runs to 14 residues. Trimming removed 4 bases from V and 4 bases from J, with 8 bases in between. The CDR3 spells CASSSEFYNSPLHF. CDR3 nucleotide sequence: TGTGCCAGCAGCTCCGAGTTTTATAATTCACCCCTCCACTTT.